This T cell receptor (beta chain) is drawn from a study of cytomegalovirus exposure and HLA in healthy donors. Study results and limitations: A later analysis linked a missense variant in DCLRE1C to the trimming of TCR beta V and J genes. Cytomegalovirus-associated TCR beta chains were listed, numbering some 170. Another analysis was done later, and it associated approximately 15,000 TCR beta sequences with HLA alleles at 0.05 false discovery rate. Being productive about 87% or about 30% of the time was typical of most TCR beta V segments in an earlier analysis.

A remark on this clone: Its antigen is as yet unknown.

The study ran its PCR with 60 Vbeta and 13 Jbeta primers. Sequencing used immunoSEQ multiplex PCR; TCRdb keeps in-frame clones, though not all of them. Here the sample spans roughly 160,000 clones, around 64% being singletons. The CDR3 is 17 amino acids. Germline CDR1 reads SGHVS; CDR2 reads FNYEAQ. Trimming pared 0 bases from V and 2 bases from J, leaving 14 bases between. The chain employs TRBV7-6 and TRBJ2-1, with D possibly being TRBD2 (7 bases). Sequencing was done on a sample of PBMCs. The sequence came from a woman in her thirties in good health and CMV-seronegative. CDR3 protein: CASSLAGGRETYNEQFF. The CDR3, as DNA: TGTGCCAGCAGCTTAGCGGGGGGGCGGGAAACCTACAATGAGCAGTTCTTC.